This T cell receptor beta chain stems from a study of T cells after yellow fever vaccination. Points from the study as a whole: FACS-sorted repertoires could contain abundant clonotypes contaminating from the bulk population. Among sorted memory subsets on day 0, almost all vaccine-responding clonotypes fell below detection.

Per the germline V gene, CDR1 is MNHEY and CDR2 is SVGAGI. The CDR3 spans 15 residues. V was cut by 6 bases and J by 1 base, with 15 bases left in between. This clonotype was observed a handful of times. One entry per CDR3 protein, called by TCRdb with MiXCR from the 5' RACE reads. The sample carries around 60,000 distinct CDR3 sequences, about 5.6% recorded once. The chain employs TRBV6-5 and TRBJ2-5; the D gene is possibly TRBD1 (7 bases). The TCR sequence derives from a young man who received the YFV17D yellow fever vaccine. The specimen comprised PBMCs, either bulk or a sorted T-cell subset (CD4+, CD8+, memory, or dextramer-sorted; not recorded which), sampled on the day of the yellow fever booster vaccination. CDR3 sequence (DNA): TGTGCCAGCAGCCAGGCAGGGGGGATCCAAGAGACCCAGTACTTC. Its translation: CASSQAGGIQETQYF.